Included here is one T cell receptor beta chain sequence, with context. Trimming pared 11 bases from V and 6 bases from J, leaving 18 bases between. The CDR3 consists of 13 residues. Germline CDR1 LNHDA, CDR2 SQIVND (reference sequence). This entry belongs to a study of T cell repertoires in ileal Crohn's disease. The protocol was immunoSEQ multiplex PCR, while the TCRdb copy is restricted to in-frame clones and leaves out a portion. The sample has roughly 7,100 clones; approximately 79% are singletons. Sequenced sample: ileal tissue. The origin of this receptor is an adult with Crohn's disease. The V call is TRBV19, the J call TRBJ2-3; D gene unclear. This CDR3 reads CAARSPNGDTQYF. The CDR3 DNA reads as TGTGCCGCCCGCAGCCCGAACGGGGATACGCAGTATTTT.